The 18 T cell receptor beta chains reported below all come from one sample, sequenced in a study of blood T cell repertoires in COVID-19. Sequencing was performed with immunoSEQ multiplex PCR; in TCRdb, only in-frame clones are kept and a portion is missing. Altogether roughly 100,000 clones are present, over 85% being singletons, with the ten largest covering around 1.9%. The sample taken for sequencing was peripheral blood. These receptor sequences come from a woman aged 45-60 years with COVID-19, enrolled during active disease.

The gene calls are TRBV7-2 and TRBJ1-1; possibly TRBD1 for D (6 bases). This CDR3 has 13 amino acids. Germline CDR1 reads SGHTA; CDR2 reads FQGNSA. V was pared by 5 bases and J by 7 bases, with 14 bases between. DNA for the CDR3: TGTGCCAGCAGCCGCACAGGGAAGAGTGAAGCTTTCTTT. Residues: CASSRTGKSEAFF. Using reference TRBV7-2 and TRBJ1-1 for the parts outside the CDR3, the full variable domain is GAGVSQSPSNKVTEKGKDVELRCDPISGHTALYWYRQSLGQGLEFLIYFQGNSAPDKSGLPSDRFSAERTGGSVSTLTIQRTQQEDSAVYLCASSRTGKSEAFFGQGTRLTVV.

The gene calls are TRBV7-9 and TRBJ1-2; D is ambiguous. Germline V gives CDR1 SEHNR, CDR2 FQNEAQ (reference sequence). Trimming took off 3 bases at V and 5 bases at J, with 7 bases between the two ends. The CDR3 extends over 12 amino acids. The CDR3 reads CASSFRGYGYTF. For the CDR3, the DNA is TGTGCCAGCAGCTTCAGAGGGTATGGCTACACCTTC.

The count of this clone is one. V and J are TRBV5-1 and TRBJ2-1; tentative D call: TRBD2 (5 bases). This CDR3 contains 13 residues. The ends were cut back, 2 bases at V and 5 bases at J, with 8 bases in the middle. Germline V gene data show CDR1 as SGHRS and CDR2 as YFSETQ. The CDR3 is CASSFGIHNEQFF. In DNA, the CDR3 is TGCGCCAGCAGCTTCGGGATCCACAATGAGCAGTTCTTC.

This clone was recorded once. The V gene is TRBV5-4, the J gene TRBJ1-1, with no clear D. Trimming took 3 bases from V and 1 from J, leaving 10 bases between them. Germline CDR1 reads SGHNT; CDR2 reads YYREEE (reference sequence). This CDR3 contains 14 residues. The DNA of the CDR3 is TGTGCCAGCAGCTACGCCCGACAGAACACTGAAGCTTTCTTT. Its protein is CASSYARQNTEAFF.

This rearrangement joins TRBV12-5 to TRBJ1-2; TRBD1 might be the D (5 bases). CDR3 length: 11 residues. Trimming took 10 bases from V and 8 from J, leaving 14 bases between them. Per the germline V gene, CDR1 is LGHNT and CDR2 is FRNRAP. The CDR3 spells CAIWGLYGYTF. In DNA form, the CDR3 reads TGTGCTATTTGGGGACTCTACGGCTACACCTTC. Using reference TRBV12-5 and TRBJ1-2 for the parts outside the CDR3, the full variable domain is DARVTQTPRHKVTEMGQEVTMRCQPILGHNTVFWYRQTMMQGLELLAYFRNRAPLDDSGMPKDRFSAEMPDATLATLKIQPSEPRDSAVYFCAIWGLYGYTFGSGTRLTVV.

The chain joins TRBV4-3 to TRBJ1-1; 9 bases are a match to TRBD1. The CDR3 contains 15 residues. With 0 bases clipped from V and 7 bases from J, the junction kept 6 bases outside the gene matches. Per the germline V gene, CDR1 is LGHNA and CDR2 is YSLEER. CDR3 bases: TGCGCCAGCAGCCAAGATGAAGGACAGGGGTTTGAAGCTTTCTTT. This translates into CASSQDEGQGFEAFF.

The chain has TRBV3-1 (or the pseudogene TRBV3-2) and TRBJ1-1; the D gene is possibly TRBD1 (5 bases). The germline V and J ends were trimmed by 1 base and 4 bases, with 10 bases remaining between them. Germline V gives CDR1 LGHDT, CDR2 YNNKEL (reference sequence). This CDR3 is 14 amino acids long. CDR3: CASSQVGDFTEAFF. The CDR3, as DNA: TGTGCCAGCAGCCAAGTTGGGGACTTCACTGAAGCTTTCTTT.

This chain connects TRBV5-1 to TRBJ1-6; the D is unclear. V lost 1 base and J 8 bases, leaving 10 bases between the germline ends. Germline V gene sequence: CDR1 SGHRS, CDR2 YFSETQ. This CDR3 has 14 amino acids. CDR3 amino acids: CASSLRHGDSPLHF. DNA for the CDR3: TGCGCCAGCAGCTTGAGACACGGTGATTCACCCCTCCACTTT. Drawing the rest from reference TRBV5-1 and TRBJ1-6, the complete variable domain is KAGVTQTPRYLIKTRGQQVTLSCSPISGHRSVSWYQQTPGQGLQFLFEYFSETQRNKGNFPGRFSGRQFSNSRSEMNVSTLELGDSALYLCASSLRHGDSPLHFGNGTRLTVT.

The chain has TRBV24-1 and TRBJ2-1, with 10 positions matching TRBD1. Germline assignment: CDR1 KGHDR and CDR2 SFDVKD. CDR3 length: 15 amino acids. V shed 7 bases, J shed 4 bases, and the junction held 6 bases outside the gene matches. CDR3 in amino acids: CATRSSGQGYNEQFF. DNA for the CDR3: TGTGCCACCAGGAGCTCGGGACAGGGGTACAATGAGCAGTTCTTC.

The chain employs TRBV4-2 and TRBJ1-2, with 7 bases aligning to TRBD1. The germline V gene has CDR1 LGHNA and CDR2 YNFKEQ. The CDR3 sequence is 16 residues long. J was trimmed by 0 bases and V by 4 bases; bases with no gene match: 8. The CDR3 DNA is TGTGCCAGCAGCCCGTCCTCGGGACAGACTAACTATGGCTACACCTTC. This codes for CASSPSSGQTNYGYTF.

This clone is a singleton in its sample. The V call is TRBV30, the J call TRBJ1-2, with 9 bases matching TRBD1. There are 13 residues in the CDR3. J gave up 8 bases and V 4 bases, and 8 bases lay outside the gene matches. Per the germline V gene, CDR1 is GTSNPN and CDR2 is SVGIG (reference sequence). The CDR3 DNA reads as TGTGCCTGGACTAGGGACAGGGAAAACGGCTACACCTTC. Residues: CAWTRDRENGYTF.

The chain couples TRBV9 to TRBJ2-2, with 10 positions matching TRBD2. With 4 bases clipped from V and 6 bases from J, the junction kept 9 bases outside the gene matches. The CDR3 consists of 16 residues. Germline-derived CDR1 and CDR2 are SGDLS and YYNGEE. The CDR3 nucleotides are TGTGCCAGCAGCCTTAGCAGGCTAGCGGGGGCCGGGGAGCTGTTTTTT. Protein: CASSLSRLAGAGELFF.

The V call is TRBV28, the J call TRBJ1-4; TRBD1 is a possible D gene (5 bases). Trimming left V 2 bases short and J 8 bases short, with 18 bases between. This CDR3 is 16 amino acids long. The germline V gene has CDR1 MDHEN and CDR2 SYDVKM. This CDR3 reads CASSLGFGGASEKLFF. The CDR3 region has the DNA TGTGCCAGCAGTTTAGGGTTTGGTGGGGCTTCAGAAAAACTGTTTTTT.

The CDR3 DNA reads as TGCGCCAGCAGTGAGTCTTCCCTCACAGTTATGAACACTGAAGCTTTCTTT. Encoded protein: CASSESSLTVMNTEAFF. The chain combines TRBV10-2 with TRBJ1-1; D gene uncertain. The germline gives CDR1 WSHSY, CDR2 SAAADI. CDR3 length: 17 residues. The ends were cut back, 0 bases at V and 0 bases at J, with 14 bases in the middle.

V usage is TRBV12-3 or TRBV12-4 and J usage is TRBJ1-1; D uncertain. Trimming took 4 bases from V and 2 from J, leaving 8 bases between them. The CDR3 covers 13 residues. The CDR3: CASSSTVNTEAFF. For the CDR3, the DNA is TGTGCCAGCAGTTCCACAGTTAACACTGAAGCTTTCTTT.

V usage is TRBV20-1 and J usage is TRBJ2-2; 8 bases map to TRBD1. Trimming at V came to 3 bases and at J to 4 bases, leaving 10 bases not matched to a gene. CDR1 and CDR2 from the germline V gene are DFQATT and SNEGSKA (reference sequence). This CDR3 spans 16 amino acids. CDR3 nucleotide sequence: TGCAGTGCTAGTTACGGGACAGGAATAGGCACCGGGGAGCTGTTTTTT. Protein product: CSASYGTGIGTGELFF.

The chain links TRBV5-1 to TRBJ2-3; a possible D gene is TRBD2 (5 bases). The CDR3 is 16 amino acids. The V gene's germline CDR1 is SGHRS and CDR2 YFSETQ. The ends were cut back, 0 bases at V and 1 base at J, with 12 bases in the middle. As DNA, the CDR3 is TGCGCCAGCAGCTTGGAACGGGGTAAACGCACAGATACGCAGTATTTT. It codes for CASSLERGKRTDTQYF.

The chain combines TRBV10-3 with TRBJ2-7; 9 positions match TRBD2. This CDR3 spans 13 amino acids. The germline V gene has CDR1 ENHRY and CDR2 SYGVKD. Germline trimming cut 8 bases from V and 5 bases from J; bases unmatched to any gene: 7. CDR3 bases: TGTGCCATCGGAAATAGCGGGGGCGACGAGCAGTACTTC. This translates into CAIGNSGGDEQYF.